One sample yielded the 26 T cell receptor beta chains listed below, sequenced in a study of blood T cell repertoires in COVID-19 (dated by TCRdb to about 2020). The library was obtained by the immunoSEQ multiplex PCR assay. TCRdb stores this immuneACCESS table with in-frame sequences only. Part of the clones is absent; in the studies checked, under half of the shortfall reflects unresolved V genes, and no reason is known for the rest. The table for this sample lists 70,000 to 75,000 clones; roughly 85% of them were counted only once. The ten largest clones represent 5.1% of the sample. Sequencing was performed on peripheral blood. The receptors originated from a human donor in a cohort sampled during active COVID-19.

This clone appeared a few times. This chain uses TRBV11-2 with TRBJ2-1, with 10 bases identical to TRBD2. The CDR3 is made up of 17 amino acids. CDR1 and CDR2 (germline): SGHAT, FQNNGV. Trimming at V came to 4 bases and at J to 3 bases, leaving 9 bases not matched to a gene. This CDR3 reads CASSYQTKRGGYNEQFF. The CDR3 nucleotides read TGTGCCAGCAGCTACCAGACCAAGCGGGGGGGCTACAATGAGCAGTTCTTC. The variable domain in full, with the rest retrieved from reference TRBV11-2 and TRBJ2-1, is EAGVAQSPRYKIIEKRQSVAFWCNPISGHATLYWYQQILGQGPKLLIQFQNNGVVDDSQLPKDRFSAERLKGVDSTLKIQPAKLEDSAVYLCASSYQTKRGGYNEQFFGPGTRLTVL.

V and J are TRBV28 and TRBJ2-5, with a tentative D call TRBD1 (5 bases). The CDR3 is 15 amino acids. The V gene lost 3 bases and the J gene lost 5 bases, with 16 bases spanning the gap. The germline CDR1 and CDR2 sequences are MDHEN and SYDVKM. The CDR3 DNA reads as TGTGCCAGCAGTTTGAGACAGCCAGTCCTGGAGACCCAGTACTTC. It encodes CASSLRQPVLETQYF.

V and J are TRBV21-1 and TRBJ2-7; the table's D call, TRBD1, has no DNA check behind it. TRBV21-1 is an annotated pseudogene. This CDR3 region has 14 residues. The CDR3, as DNA: TGTGCCAGCAGCAAACAAGACAGGGGAGGCGAGCAGTACTTC. Amino acid sequence: CASSKQDRGGEQYF.

The genes are TRBV30 and TRBJ2-2; TRBD1 matches 9 bases. V lost 2 bases, J lost 5 bases, and 3 bases stayed unmatched. Germline lookup yields CDR1 GTSNPN and CDR2 SVGIG (reference sequence). The CDR3 is made up of 14 amino acids. Written as DNA, the CDR3 is TGTGCCTGGAGTACGGACAGGGGAACCGGGGAGCTGTTTTTT. Amino acids: CAWSTDRGTGELFF. The entire variable domain, with the rest obtained from reference TRBV30 and TRBJ2-2, is as follows: SQTIHQWPATLVQPVGSPLSLECTVEGTSNPNLYWYRQAAGRGLQLLFYSVGIGQISSEVPQNLSASRPQDRQFILSSKKLLLSDSGFYLCAWSTDRGTGELFFGEGSRLTVL.

The chain has TRBV11-2 and TRBJ2-5; 7 bases are a match to TRBD2. Per the germline V gene, CDR1 is SGHAT and CDR2 is FQNNGV. Trimming removed 5 bases from V and 2 bases from J; junction bases left unmatched: 2. CDR3 size: 13 residues. The CDR3 nucleotides read TGTGCCAGCAGCCGGGGACTACAAGAGACCCAGTACTTC. It is translated as CASSRGLQETQYF.

The chain combines TRBV6-5 with TRBJ1-1; maybe TRBD1 (5 bases). Trimming removed 6 bases from V and 7 bases from J, with 21 bases in between. Germline CDR1 reads MNHEY; CDR2 reads SVGAGI. The CDR3 has 15 residues. The CDR3 sequence is CASRYLTAVTVEAFF. The CDR3 bases are TGTGCCAGCAGATACCTGACAGCCGTAACAGTTGAAGCTTTCTTT.

The chain has TRBV15 and TRBJ2-5; 12 nucleotides align to TRBD2. CDR1 LNHNV and CDR2 YYDKDF come from the germline V gene (reference sequence). V was clipped by 2 bases and J by 4 bases; unmatched bases: 5. The CDR3 covers 16 residues. The CDR3 here is CATSRLAGGPGETQYF. The CDR3 DNA is TGTGCCACCAGCAGACTAGCGGGAGGGCCGGGAGAGACCCAGTACTTC. Combining the CDR3 with reference TRBV15 and TRBJ2-5 gives the whole variable domain DAMVIQNPRYQVTQFGKPVTLSCSQTLNHNVMYWYQQKSSQAPKLLFHYYDKDFNNEADTPDNFQSRRPNTSFCFLDIRSPGLGDTAMYLCATSRLAGGPGETQYFGPGTRLLVL.

V and J are TRBV9 and TRBJ1-4, with D possibly being TRBD1 (6 bases). The V end was cut by 0 bases, the J end by 8 bases, with 11 bases between. The CDR3 is made up of 14 amino acids. The germline V gene encodes CDR1 SGDLS and CDR2 YYNGEE. As DNA, the CDR3 is TGTGCCAGCAGCGTAGACGGGACACTAGAAAAACTGTTTTTT. This codes for CASSVDGTLEKLFF.

The chain is built from TRBV20-1 and TRBJ2-2, with 9 bases lining up with TRBD2. This CDR3 contains 17 residues. Germline CDR1 is DFQATT and CDR2 is SNEGSKA (reference sequence). V trimming: 3 bases; J trimming: 2 bases; junction bases outside the gene matches: 10. CDR3 sequence reads: CSASSSLAGLNTGELFF. In DNA form, the CDR3 reads TGCAGTGCTAGTTCGTCACTAGCGGGTCTTAACACCGGGGAGCTGTTTTTT.

The V call is TRBV5-1, the J call TRBJ2-7, with 12 bases fitting TRBD2. Germline V gene sequence: CDR1 SGHRS, CDR2 YFSETQ. After removal of 4 bases from V and 4 bases from J, the junction contained 6 bases not matched to a gene. This CDR3 is built from 15 residues. DNA of the CDR3: TGCGCCAGCAGCGTAACTAGCGGGAGGAGATACGAGCAGTACTTC. It encodes CASSVTSGRRYEQYF.

V usage is TRBV7-6 and J usage is TRBJ1-2; possibly TRBD1 for D (6 bases). Germline loops: CDR1 SGHVS, CDR2 FNYEAQ. The CDR3 runs to 16 residues. The germline V and J ends were trimmed by 5 bases and 8 bases, with 24 bases remaining between them. The CDR3 coding sequence is TGTGCCAGCAGCCCACTCCCTGCACAGGGCGCCCGGGGCTACACCTTC. It codes for CASSPLPAQGARGYTF.

V gene TRBV19 combines with J gene TRBJ2-1; possibly TRBD1 for D (6 bases). V was shortened by 3 bases and J by 0 bases, with 12 bases between the two germline ends. The CDR3 loop spans 16 amino acids. Germline CDR1 and CDR2: LNHDA and SQIVND (reference sequence). This CDR3 is CASSIGGMSSYNEQFF. The DNA of the CDR3 is TGTGCCAGTAGTATTGGGGGCATGAGCTCCTACAATGAGCAGTTCTTC.

The count of this clone is one. The gene calls are TRBV19 and TRBJ2-1; 12 bases fit TRBD2. J lost 7 bases, V lost 6 bases, and 7 bases had no gene match. The CDR3 runs 15 residues. Germline CDR1 LNHDA, CDR2 SQIVND (reference sequence). The CDR3 protein is CASSPLAGGGNEQFF. The CDR3 DNA reads TGTGCCAGTAGCCCTCTAGCGGGAGGGGGGAATGAGCAGTTCTTC.

This chain uses TRBV18 with TRBJ2-7; TRBD2 matches 7 bases. CDR1 is KGHSH and CDR2 is LQKENI in the germline V gene. The CDR3 is made up of 13 amino acids. J lost 4 bases, V lost 6 bases, and 6 bases had no gene match. The CDR3 sequence: CASSPSGTYEQYF. CDR3 nucleotide sequence: TGTGCCAGCTCGCCGAGCGGGACTTACGAGCAGTACTTC.

The rearrangement links TRBV27 to TRBJ2-7, with TRBD1 identical over 7 bases. This CDR3 has 18 residues. Trimming at V came to 5 bases and at J to 2 bases, leaving 18 bases not matched to a gene. Per the germline V gene, CDR1 is MNHEY and CDR2 is SMNVEV (reference sequence). The CDR3 nucleotides are TGTGCCAGCAGTCCGAGTACGGGCACAGGGGAGATGCCCTACGAGCAGTACTTC. Translated: CASSPSTGTGEMPYEQYF.

The CDR3 nucleotides are TGTGCCAGCAGGCAACTAGCGGGAAATGTCGGGGAGCTGTTTTTT. Encoded protein: CASRQLAGNVGELFF. The chain has TRBV2 and TRBJ2-2; 10 nucleotides match TRBD2. The CDR3 has 15 residues. V was clipped by 6 bases and J by 7 bases; unmatched bases: 8. Germline lookup yields CDR1 SNHLY and CDR2 FYNNEI. Looking up the rest from reference TRBV2 and TRBJ2-2 gives the full variable domain: EPEVTQTPSHQVTQMGQEVILRCVPISNHLYFYWYRQILGQKVEFLVSFYNNEISEKSEIFDDQFSVERPDGSNFTLKIRSTKLEDSAMYFCASRQLAGNVGELFFGEGSRLTVL.

The J gene is TRBJ2-1, the V gene TRBV7-9, with no clear D. Germline V gene sequence: CDR1 SEHNR, CDR2 FQNEAQ (reference sequence). The V end lost 4 bases, the J end lost 0 bases, and 7 bases lay between the germline ends. The CDR3 extends over 14 amino acids. This chain's CDR3 is CASSSGSSYNEQFF. In nucleotides, the CDR3 is TGTGCCAGCAGCTCCGGTAGCTCCTACAATGAGCAGTTCTTC.

The chain employs TRBV19 and TRBJ1-2, with 9 bases aligning to TRBD1. Germline V gene data show CDR1 as LNHDA and CDR2 as SQIVND (reference sequence). This CDR3 contains 12 residues. As DNA, the CDR3 is TGTGACCCGGGACAGGGTAACTATGGCTACACCTTC. Its translation is CDPGQGNYGYTF.

This sequence joins TRBV11-2 and TRBJ2-5, with TRBD1 as a possible D gene (7 bases). The V and J ends lost 1 base and 6 bases respectively, with 15 bases between them. The CDR3 consists of 15 residues. Germline values: CDR1 SGHAT, CDR2 FQNNGV. This CDR3 is CASSLGLGGGKTQYF. The CDR3 DNA reads as TGTGCCAGCAGCTTAGGTTTAGGGGGCGGGAAGACCCAGTACTTC. The whole variable domain, filled in from reference TRBV11-2 and TRBJ2-5, reads EAGVAQSPRYKIIEKRQSVAFWCNPISGHATLYWYQQILGQGPKLLIQFQNNGVVDDSQLPKDRFSAERLKGVDSTLKIQPAKLEDSAVYLCASSLGLGGGKTQYFGPGTRLLVL.

The chain employs TRBV24-1 and TRBJ1-1; 7 nucleotides agree with TRBD1. This CDR3 is built from 15 residues. Losses at the gene ends were 4 bases for V and 2 bases for J; bases not matched to a gene: 6. Germline CDR1 and CDR2: KGHDR and SFDVKD. DNA of the CDR3: TGTGCCACCAGTGAGCTCGGACAGGATAACACTGAAGCTTTCTTT. Protein sequence: CATSELGQDNTEAFF.

The gene calls are TRBV3-1 (or the pseudogene TRBV3-2) and TRBJ2-3; 7 bases are shared with TRBD2. Germline V gene sequence: CDR1 LGHDT, CDR2 YNNKEL (reference sequence). Unmatched junction bases numbered 5, after V lost 1 base and J lost 1 base. The CDR3 is made up of 16 amino acids. In DNA, the CDR3 is TGTGCCAGCAGCCAAGGCATAAGCGGGGGCACAGATACGCAGTATTTT. Translation: CASSQGISGGTDTQYF.

This chain connects TRBV7-8 to TRBJ1-2, with D tentatively TRBD1 (6 bases). CDR1 and CDR2 from the germline V gene are SGHVS and FQNEAQ. Trimming took off 5 bases at V and 0 bases at J, with 10 bases between the two ends. The CDR3 has 14 residues. CDR3 nucleotide sequence: TGTGCCAGCAGCCCACAGGGAGCTAACTATGGCTACACCTTC. Translated, it gives CASSPQGANYGYTF.

This chain joins TRBV7-9 and TRBJ2-7, with 10 bases identical to TRBD1. J gave up 4 bases and V 5 bases, and 8 bases lay outside the gene matches. The germline V gene encodes CDR1 SEHNR and CDR2 FQNEAQ (reference sequence). The length of the CDR3 is 15 residues. The CDR3 DNA follows: TGTGCCAGCAGCCGAACGGGACAGGGGCCGTACGAGCAGTACTTC. This encodes CASSRTGQGPYEQYF.

The chain couples TRBV5-1 to TRBJ2-1; 10 positions agree with TRBD2. V dropped 4 bases and J dropped 6; count of bases not matched to a gene: 10. Germline V gene lookup returns CDR1 SGHRS and CDR2 YFSETQ. The CDR3 has 16 residues. For the CDR3, the DNA is TGCGCCAGCAGCGAGACTAGGGCTAGCGGGGGCAATGAGCAGTTCTTC. It specifies CASSETRASGGNEQFF.

This clone was picked up one time. The chain couples TRBV24-1 to TRBJ1-2; 12 nucleotides line up with TRBD1. Germline values: CDR1 KGHDR, CDR2 SFDVKD. The CDR3 has 14 residues. J gave up 7 bases and V 5 bases, and 4 bases lay outside the gene matches. The DNA of the CDR3 is TGTGCCACCAGTGGGGACAGGGGGCGGTCTGGCTACACCTTC. Encoded protein: CATSGDRGRSGYTF.

This chain links TRBV24-1 with TRBJ2-5; a weak D match, TRBD1 (6 bases). The germline CDR1 and CDR2 sequences are KGHDR and SFDVKD. Trimming removed 0 bases at V and 4 bases at J, with 11 bases between. The CDR3 spans 15 residues. The CDR3 nucleotides read TGTGCCACCAGTGATTTGTTAAGGGGGACAGAGACCCAGTACTTC. Translating gives CATSDLLRGTETQYF.